This entry is about one T cell receptor (beta chain). The sample comes from a study of OX40 agonist ivuxolimab in advanced cancers. On the study more broadly: An agonistic human IgG2 monoclonal antibody against OX40 (CD134) was given.

The method was immunoSEQ multiplex PCR; TCRdb's version includes in-frame clones alone and lacks a portion of them. Of tens of thousands of clones in the sample, about 73% were seen once. CDR1 and CDR2 (germline): SGHTA, FQGTGA. Between the trimmed V and J ends, which lost 5 bases and 5 bases, there was a span of 12 bases. The length of the CDR3 is 14 residues. This chain connects TRBV7-3 to TRBJ2-2, with D possibly being TRBD2 (6 bases). The source material was CD4+ or CD8+ T cells sorted from blood, sampled in a trial of the OX40 agonist ivuxolimab. The receptor was derived from an adult with an advanced solid tumor such as melanoma, head and neck, liver or kidney cancer. The CDR3 DNA follows: TGTGCCAGCAGCCCCGGGACTTATACCGGGGAGCTGTTTTTT. It yields the protein CASSPGTYTGELFF.